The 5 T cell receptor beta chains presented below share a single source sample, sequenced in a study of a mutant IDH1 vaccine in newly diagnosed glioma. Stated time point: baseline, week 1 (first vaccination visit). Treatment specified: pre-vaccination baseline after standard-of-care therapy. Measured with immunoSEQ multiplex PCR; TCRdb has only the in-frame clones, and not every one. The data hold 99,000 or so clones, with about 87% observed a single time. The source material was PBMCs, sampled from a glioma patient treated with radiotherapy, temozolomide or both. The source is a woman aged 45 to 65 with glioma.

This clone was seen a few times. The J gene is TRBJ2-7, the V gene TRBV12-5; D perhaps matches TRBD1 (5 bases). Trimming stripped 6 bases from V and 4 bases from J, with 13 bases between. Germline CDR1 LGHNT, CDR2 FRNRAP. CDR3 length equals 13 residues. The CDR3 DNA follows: TGTGCTAGTGGCCCAAAGGACAAGTACGAGCAGTACTTC. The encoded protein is CASGPKDKYEQYF.

This chain's CDR3 is CASSLGLAGVGDTGELFF. In DNA, the CDR3 is TGTGCCAGCAGCTTAGGCCTAGCGGGAGTCGGAGACACCGGGGAGCTGTTTTTT. This chain connects TRBV11-3 to TRBJ2-2; TRBD2 matches 10 bases. The CDR3 has 18 amino acids. Germline CDR1 SGHNT, CDR2 YENEEA. With 1 base clipped from V and 3 bases from J, the junction kept 8 bases outside the gene matches.

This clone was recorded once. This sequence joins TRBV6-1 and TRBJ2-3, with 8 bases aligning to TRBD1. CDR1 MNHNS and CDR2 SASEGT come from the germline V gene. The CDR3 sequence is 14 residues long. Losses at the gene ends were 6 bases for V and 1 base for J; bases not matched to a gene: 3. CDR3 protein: CASRVTGGTDTQYF. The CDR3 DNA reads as TGTGCCAGCAGAGTGACAGGGGGCACAGATACGCAGTATTTT.

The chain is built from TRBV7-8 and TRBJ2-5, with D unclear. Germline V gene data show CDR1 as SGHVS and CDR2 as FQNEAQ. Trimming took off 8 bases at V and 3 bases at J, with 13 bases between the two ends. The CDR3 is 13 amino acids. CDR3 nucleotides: TGTGCCAGCTCTTTACAGAGTAAAGAGACCCAGTACTTC. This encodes CASSLQSKETQYF.

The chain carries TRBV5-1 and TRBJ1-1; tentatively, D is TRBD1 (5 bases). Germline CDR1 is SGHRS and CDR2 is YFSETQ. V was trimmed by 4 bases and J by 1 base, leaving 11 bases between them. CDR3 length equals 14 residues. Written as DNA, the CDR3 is TGCGCCAGCAGCGGGGGACCGGAGAACACTGAAGCTTTCTTT. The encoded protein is CASSGGPENTEAFF. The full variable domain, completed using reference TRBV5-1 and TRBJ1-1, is KAGVTQTPRYLIKTRGQQVTLSCSPISGHRSVSWYQQTPGQGLQFLFEYFSETQRNKGNFPGRFSGRQFSNSRSEMNVSTLELGDSALYLCASSGGPENTEAFFGQGTRLTVV.